Presented here are 8 T cell receptor beta chains from one specimen sequenced in a study of tissue T cells after allogeneic stem cell transplantation. Method: immunoSEQ multiplex PCR; TCRdb's copy keeps in-frame clones and lacks some. The data show over a thousand clones, approximately 82% seen once. This specimen was stomach tissue, taken at autopsy. These TCRs come from a male patient aged 40 to 70 with steroid-refractory graft-versus-host disease after an allogeneic stem cell transplant. The graft donor may have given rise to some T cells.

In this sample, this clone turned up a few times. The V call is TRBV10-3, the J call TRBJ1-1; 7 bases map to TRBD1. J lost 1 base, V lost 6 bases, and 5 bases had no gene match. The germline V gene encodes CDR1 ENHRY and CDR2 SYGVKD. The CDR3 covers 14 residues. The CDR3 sequence is CAIRERTGNTEAFF. In nucleotides, the CDR3 is TGTGCCATCAGGGAAAGGACAGGGAACACTGAAGCTTTCTTT.

The chain combines TRBV27 with TRBJ2-3, with 8 positions matching TRBD2. The CDR3 spans 15 residues. The V segment lost 7 bases and the J segment 2 bases; nucleotides outside the gene matches: 8. Germline V gene data show CDR1 as MNHEY and CDR2 as SMNVEV (reference sequence). The CDR3 DNA is TGTGCCAGCACCTCCGGGGGGGCCGACACAGATACGCAGTATTTT. Translation: CASTSGGADTDTQYF.

The J gene is TRBJ1-4, the V gene TRBV19; D is unresolved. The CDR3 loop spans 13 amino acids. Germline CDR1 is LNHDA and CDR2 is SQIVND (reference sequence). V lost 6 bases and J 4 bases, leaving 9 bases between the germline ends. DNA of the CDR3: TGTGCCAGTAGGAGAGGGCTTAATGAAAAACTGTTTTTT. Translated: CASRRGLNEKLFF.

The chain has TRBV6-5 and TRBJ1-5; the match to TRBD1 covers 7 bases. Germline CDR1 reads MNHEY; CDR2 reads SVGAGI. V gave up 8 bases and J gave up 0 bases; unmatched junction bases: 1. This CDR3 has 13 amino acids. The CDR3 DNA reads TGTGCCAGCGGACAGGATAGCAATCAGCCCCAGCATTTT. It translates to CASGQDSNQPQHF.

For this clone: At one end the junction does not follow the germline gene, possibly because of a read error. The rearrangement joins TRBV7-7 to TRBJ2-1; maybe TRBD1 (6 bases). CDR1 SSHAT and CDR2 FNYEAQ come from the germline V gene (reference sequence). The CDR3 loop spans 15 amino acids. The CDR3 region is CASSLEQGSYNEQFF. CDR3 coding DNA: TGTGCTAGCAGCTTAGAACAGGGTTCCTACAATGAGCAGTTCTTC. Based on the CDR3 plus reference TRBV7-7 and TRBJ2-1, the full variable domain is GAGVSQSPRYKVTKRGQDVTLRCDPISSHATLYWYQQALGQGPEFLTYFNYEAQPDKSGLPSDRFSAERPEGSISTLTIQRTEQRDSAMYRCASSLEQGSYNEQFFGPGTRLTVL.

The V gene is TRBV4-2, the J gene TRBJ2-2; perhaps D is TRBD1 or TRBD2 (5 bases each). This CDR3 spans 15 amino acids. Germline CDR1 reads LGHNA; CDR2 reads YNFKEQ. Trimming pared 1 base from V and 6 bases from J, leaving 12 bases between. Written as DNA, the CDR3 is TGTGCCAGCAGCCAAGTTGGGTCGGGGCCCGGGGAGCTGTTTTTT. Its protein is CASSQVGSGPGELFF.

V is TRBV4-3 and J is TRBJ2-1; D possibly matches TRBD1 or TRBD2 (5 bases each). CDR1 is LGHNA, CDR2 YSLEER, per germline. The CDR3 consists of 16 residues. Trimming cost V 2 bases and J 3 bases, with 14 bases left between them. The CDR3 protein is CASSQHRGYDYNEQFF. The CDR3 nucleotides are TGCGCCAGCAGCCAACACCGGGGCTATGACTACAATGAGCAGTTCTTC.

V usage is TRBV9 and J usage is TRBJ1-6; 7 nucleotides agree with TRBD1. Germline values: CDR1 SGDLS, CDR2 YYNGEE. J lost 7 bases, V lost 2 bases, and 6 bases had no gene match. This CDR3 region has 15 residues. CDR3 sequence: CASSVQGQANSPLHF. The CDR3 DNA sequence: TGTGCCAGCAGCGTTCAAGGACAGGCCAATTCACCCCTCCACTTT.